The rows below give T cell receptor beta chains drawn from one sample of a study of T-cell memory formation after mild COVID-19. TCRdb analysed the 5' RACE reads with MiXCR anew, one entry per CDR3 protein. The sample carries 550,000 to 650,000 distinct CDR3 sequences, 17% recorded once. Sequenced input: PBMCs or a T cell subset sorted from them (not recorded which). These receptors all come from an adult woman who had mild COVID-19 (a few samples of this study predate the infection). Cell type and time point are not known. The CDR3 runs from the conserved cysteine through the conserved F or W. Each record gives: D gene, V gene, clone size, J gene, CDR3 DNA, CDR3 protein. D genes are given only for firm matches. Size is omitted from some rows. Given values are once, few, many or a class for expanded clones.

>.|TRBV6-5|few|TRBJ2-7
TGTGCCAGCAGAACCGGACAGTACGAGCAGTACTTC
CASRTGQYEQYF
>.|TRBV7-3|few|TRBJ2-3
TGTGCCAGCAGCCCGTCTGAGGGTACGCAGTATTTT
CASSPSEGTQYF
>TRBD2|TRBV5-1|few|TRBJ2-3
TGCGCCAGCAGCGCTAGCGGGGCGCCTCGCACAGATACGCAGTATTTT
CASSASGAPRTDTQYF
>TRBD2|TRBV6-2/TRBV6-3|few|TRBJ2-3
TGTGCCAGCAGTTACCCCGGGACTAGCGGAGATACGCAGTATTTT
CASSYPGTSGDTQYF
>.|TRBV5-6|few|TRBJ1-5
TGTGCCAGCAGCCAGAGGGGGGCAAGCAATCAGCCCCAGCATTTT
CASSQRGASNQPQHF
>TRBD1|TRBV6-5|.|TRBJ1-1
TGTGCCAGCAGTCCTTGGTTACAGGGGGCCACTGAAGCTTTCTTT
CASSPWLQGATEAFF
>.|TRBV7-9|few|TRBJ2-2
TGTGCCAGCAGCTCGACAGGCCACTGGGGGATCGGGGAGCTGTTTTTT
CASSSTGHWGIGELFF
>.|TRBV7-3|few|TRBJ2-3
TGTGCCAGCAGCAGAACTCTCTCCAGTCCCGGGGATACGCAGTATTTT
CASSRTLSSPGDTQYF
>.|TRBV20-1|few|TRBJ1-1
TGCAGTGCTAGAGATGGAAGGGGGGCTGTCAGCACTGAAGCTTTCTTT
CSARDGRGAVSTEAFF
>.|TRBV6-5|.|TRBJ2-6
TGTGCCAGCAGTTACTATCCCCGCGGGGCCAACGTCCTGACTTTC
CASSYYPRGANVLTF
>TRBD1|TRBV6-6|.|TRBJ2-5
TGTGCCAGCAGTGCCGGGACAGGGCCACCCCGGACCCAGTACTTC
CASSAGTGPPRTQYF
>.|TRBV5-5|.|TRBJ1-1
TGTGCCAGCAGCCCCCATGCCGCGGGCTCGGCTGAAGCTTTCTTT
CASSPHAAGSAEAFF
>.|TRBV3-1|few|TRBJ1-2
TGTGCCAGCAGCCAAGAATTACGACGTCCGGTTCACACCTTC
CASSQELRRPVHTF
>.|TRBV12-3/TRBV12-4|few|TRBJ1-1
TGTGCCAGCAGCTTAAGTGAGATGAACACTGAAGCTTTCTTT
CASSLSEMNTEAFF
>.|TRBV7-2|.|TRBJ2-5
TGTGCCAGCAGCTTAAGGGGGGCATTGGAGACCCAGTACTTC
CASSLRGALETQYF
>.|TRBV12-3/TRBV12-4|few|TRBJ2-7
TGTGCCAGCGGGGGTAGCTCCTACGAGCAGTACTTC
CASGGSSYEQYF
>.|TRBV18|.|TRBJ1-5
TGTGCCAGCTCTCTCAGGGAGAGCAATCAGCCCCAGCATTTT
CASSLRESNQPQHF
>.|TRBV6-2/TRBV6-3|.|TRBJ2-2
TGTGCCAGCACTCCCGGGCGAAGGGAGCTGTTTTTT
CASTPGRRELFF
>.|TRBV6-5|.|TRBJ2-2
TGTGCCAGCAGTGCCCGGGAGACCTTCGCTTTCGGGGAGCTGTTTTTT
CASSARETFAFGELFF
>.|TRBV4-1|.|TRBJ1-5
TGCGCCAGCAGCCAAGAATCTCAGGGAAGAAATCAGCCCCAGCATTTT
CASSQESQGRNQPQHF
>.|TRBV3-1|few|TRBJ1-2
TGTGCCAGCAGCCAAGGACAGCTCGTTGGCTATGGCTACACCTTC
CASSQGQLVGYGYTF
>TRBD2|TRBV20-1|few|TRBJ2-1
TGCAGTGCTAGCTCGTCTAGCGGGCGCTACAATGAGCAGTTCTTC
CSASSSSGRYNEQFF
>TRBD2|TRBV10-3|.|TRBJ2-3
TGTGCCATCAAGGTAGCGGGGAGCACAGATACGCAGTATTTT
CAIKVAGSTDTQYF
>TRBD2|TRBV4-1|few|TRBJ2-3
TGCGCCAGCAGCCAAGGTGTTTTGCGGGGGGACCTACCCTCGCAGTATTTT
CASSQGVLRGDLPSQYF
>TRBD1|TRBV19|.|TRBJ1-5
TGTGCCAGTAGTATAGTGACAGGGAGCAATCAGCCCCAGCATTTT
CASSIVTGSNQPQHF
>TRBD2|TRBV29-1|few|TRBJ2-5
TGCAGCGTTGAAGATCGAGCGCGGGGGGGGAGAGAGACCCAGTACTTC
CSVEDRARGGRETQYF
>.|TRBV2|.|TRBJ2-1
TGTGCCAGCAGCCCTCTAGCTCCCGGGCACCTCTACAATGAGCAGTTCTTC
CASSPLAPGHLYNEQFF
>TRBD1|TRBV24-1|.|TRBJ1-3
TGTGCCACCAGTGACCCAACAGGGGACCCAAGCAACACCATATATTTT
CATSDPTGDPSNTIYF
>TRBD1|TRBV20-1|few|TRBJ2-1
TGCAGTGCTATTCCTTGGGGACAGGGGAATTTTGAGCAGTTCTTC
CSAIPWGQGNFEQFF
>TRBD1|TRBV6-6|few|TRBJ2-5
TGTGCCAGCAGTTACTCCCTAGACAGGGTTAGAGAGACCCAGTACTTC
CASSYSLDRVRETQYF
>.|TRBV7-9|few|TRBJ2-5
TGTGCCAGCAGCGGTGGGACAACCTTGAGGGAGACCCAGTACTTC
CASSGGTTLRETQYF
>TRBD1|TRBV7-9|.|TRBJ1-1
TGTGCCAGCAGCCCAAGTGGGGGGACAGCGAACACTGAAGCTTTCTTT
CASSPSGGTANTEAFF
>.|TRBV10-3|few|TRBJ1-1
TGTGCCATCAGTGAGTCGGTCGTCAGAGAAGCTTTCTTT
CAISESVVREAFF
>TRBD2|TRBV7-9|.|TRBJ2-7
TGTGCCAGCAGCTTAGACATAGCGGGAGGTTACGAGCAGTACTTC
CASSLDIAGGYEQYF
>TRBD2|TRBV20-1|.|TRBJ2-3
TGCAGTGCTAGTCTAGCGGGTGTCGACAATACGCAGTATTTT
CSASLAGVDNTQYF
>TRBD2|TRBV29-1|few|TRBJ2-3
TGCAGCGTTGAAGATCCTTCCGCGGGAGCTCACGATACGCAGTATTTT
CSVEDPSAGAHDTQYF
>TRBD1|TRBV7-8|.|TRBJ1-1
TGTGCCAGCAGCCCAACAGGGGGTGGCACTGAAGCTTTCTTT
CASSPTGGGTEAFF
>.|TRBV5-1|few|TRBJ1-2
TGCGCCAGCAAGGCCACTGGCTATGGCTACACCTTC
CASKATGYGYTF
>TRBD1|TRBV7-2|few|TRBJ1-3
TGTGCCAGCAGCTTGGGACAGCCGTTCTCTGGAAACACCATATATTTT
CASSLGQPFSGNTIYF
>TRBD1|TRBV5-1|.|TRBJ1-1
TGCGCCAGCAGCTACGGACAGGCTCGGAATGAAGCTTTCTTT
CASSYGQARNEAFF
>TRBD2|TRBV7-9|few|TRBJ2-1
TGTGCCAGCGCCGTTCGAGCGGGAGGCTACAATGAGCAGTTCTTC
CASAVRAGGYNEQFF
>TRBD2|TRBV20-1|few|TRBJ2-3
TGCAGTGCTAGATCCGGGAGGGGCACAGATACGCAGTATTTT
CSARSGRGTDTQYF